Listed below are T cell receptor beta chains from one sample, sequenced in a study of T cell responses to AZD1222 COVID-19 vaccine. Clones were sequenced by immunoSEQ multiplex PCR, and TCRdb holds only the in-frame ones, with some missing. The sample holds under 150,000 clones; 85% to 95% are singletons and the top ten take over 8.5%. Material: peripheral blood, obtained 28 days after the second AZD1222 dose. Source of these receptors: an adult who received the AZD1222 COVID-19 vaccine. Each CDR3 is given with its conserved first and last residue. D genes are given only for firm matches. Expanded clones get a size class; other rows say once, few or many, or leave the size out.

d_call j_call v_call clone_size cdr3_aa cdr3_nt
TRBD1 TRBJ1-1 TRBV4-2 NA CASSQRTGRGAFF TGTGCCAGCAGCCAACGGACAGGGAGGGGAGCTTTCTTT
TRBD2 TRBJ2-3 TRBV7-3 NA CASSPVGGGRTDTQYF TGTGCCAGCTCGCCCGTTGGCGGGGGGCGCACAGATACGCAGTATTTT
NA TRBJ2-6 TRBV6-5 once CASCRSGANVLTF TGTGCCAGCTGTCGCTCTGGGGCCAACGTCCTGACTTTC
TRBD2 TRBJ2-1 TRBV7-2 NA CASSRTSGLNEQFF TGTGCCAGCAGCCGGACTAGCGGCCTCAATGAGCAGTTCTTC
TRBD1 TRBJ2-2 TRBV7-2 NA CASSFGTARAGELFF TGTGCCAGCAGCTTCGGGACAGCCCGCGCCGGGGAGCTGTTTTTT
NA TRBJ1-2 TRBV28 NA CASSTTGIGYTF TGTGCCAGCAGTACTACAGGGATCGGCTACACCTTC
TRBD1 TRBJ1-1 TRBV19 NA CASSIDPGQGRKTEAFF TGTGCCAGTAGTATAGATCCGGGACAGGGGAGAAAGACTGAAGCTTTCTTT
TRBD1 TRBJ1-3 TRBV6-5 NA CASSWDRASGNTIYF TGTGCCAGCAGCTGGGACAGGGCCTCTGGAAACACCATATATTTT
NA TRBJ1-1 TRBV4-2 NA CASSQEGLTAASAEAFF TGTGCCAGCAGCCAAGAAGGCCTCACGGCGGCGAGCGCTGAAGCTTTCTTT
NA TRBJ2-7 TRBV6-1 NA CASSEAAGARREQYF TGTGCCAGCAGTGAAGCGGCCGGCGCCCGACGCGAGCAGTACTTC
NA TRBJ1-2 TRBV13 NA CASSGGRQTNYGYTF TGTGCCAGCAGCGGCGGGAGGCAGACTAACTATGGCTACACCTTC
TRBD1 TRBJ1-6 TRBV9 NA CASSARTGNSPLHF TGTGCCAGCAGCGCGAGGACAGGGAATTCACCCCTCCACTTT
NA TRBJ1-1 TRBV30 NA CAWSDRASTEAFF TGTGCCTGGAGTGACAGGGCCAGCACTGAAGCTTTCTTT
NA TRBJ1-3 TRBV11-2 NA CATGDTLRSGNTIYF TGTGCCACCGGGGACACCCTAAGGTCTGGAAACACCATATATTTT
NA TRBJ1-1 TRBV5-4 NA CASSLAGQNTEAFF TGTGCCAGCAGCTTGGCTGGACAGAACACTGAAGCTTTCTTT
NA TRBJ1-3 TRBV15 once CATSRVQATGNTIYF TGTGCCACCAGCAGAGTCCAAGCAACTGGAAACACCATATATTTT
NA TRBJ2-5 TRBV2 NA CASSDVVQQETQYF TGTGCCAGCAGTGACGTAGTACAACAAGAGACCCAGTACTTC
TRBD2 TRBJ2-7 TRBV4-1 NA CASSQDRGENYEQYF TGCGCCAGCAGCCAAGATCGGGGGGAAAACTACGAGCAGTACTTC
NA TRBJ1-1 TRBV19 once CASSLLLKGTRVNTEAFF TGTGCCAGTAGCCTTTTGTTGAAGGGCACTCGGGTGAACACTGAAGCTTTCTTT
NA TRBJ2-7 TRBV30 NA CAWSGTGPYEQYF TGTGCCTGGAGTGGGACGGGTCCCTACGAGCAGTACTTC
TRBD1 TRBJ2-2 TRBV6-5 NA CASSYRTGANTGELFF TGTGCCAGCAGTTACAGGACAGGCGCGAACACCGGGGAGCTGTTTTTT
TRBD2 TRBJ2-1 TRBV18 NA CASSPWAGDSGKGSYNEQFF TGTGCCAGCTCACCTTGGGCGGGGGATAGCGGAAAGGGCTCCTACAATGAGCAGTTCTTC
NA TRBJ1-3 TRBV7-9 NA CASSLGQGNTIYF TGTGCCAGCAGCTTAGGCCAGGGAAACACCATATATTTT
TRBD2 TRBJ2-2 TRBV2 NA CATLAGGLGGELFF TGTGCCACCTTAGCGGGGGGGCTTGGCGGGGAGCTGTTTTTT
NA TRBJ1-6 TRBV19 NA CASSIEGLKSPLHF TGTGCCAGTAGTATAGAGGGACTCAAATCACCCCTCCACTTT
TRBD2 TRBJ2-5 TRBV3-1/TRBV3-2 NA CASSSSGSGTQYF TGTGCCAGCAGCTCTAGCGGGAGTGGGACCCAGTACTTC
NA TRBJ1-1 TRBV11-2 once CASSLDPRTEAFF TGTGCCAGCAGCTTAGATCCGAGAACTGAAGCTTTCTTT
NA TRBJ1-2 TRBV6-5 NA CATWLVGDGYTF TGTGCCACCTGGCTTGTCGGAGATGGCTACACCTTC
NA TRBJ1-3 TRBV27 NA CASSRGLRGGNTIYF TGTGCCAGCAGCCGCGGGCTGAGGGGAGGAAACACCATATATTTT
TRBD1 TRBJ1-3 TRBV4-1 NA CASSHDRVGNTIYF TGCGCCAGCAGCCACGACAGGGTTGGAAACACCATATATTTT
NA TRBJ2-1 TRBV27 NA CASSPTYNEQFF TGTGCCAGCAGCCCAACCTACAATGAGCAGTTCTTC
TRBD1 TRBJ2-1 TRBV4-3 once CASGRGQLNNEQFF TGCGCCAGCGGTCGGGGACAGCTCAACAATGAGCAGTTCTTC
TRBD1 TRBJ1-6 TRBV7-9 NA CASSDQTGKNSPLHF TGTGCCAGCAGTGACCAGACAGGGAAGAATTCACCCCTCCACTTT
NA TRBJ1-1 TRBV5-5 once CASSFKGYTEAFF TGTGCCAGCAGCTTCAAAGGTTACACTGAAGCTTTCTTT
NA TRBJ2-1 TRBV21-1 NA CASSNRPNGGRCPLSYNEQFF TGTGCCAGCAGCAATAGACCCAATGGCGGGAGATGCCCCCTCTCCTACAATGAGCAGTTCTTC
TRBD1 TRBJ1-4 TRBV10-1 NA CASRDRGLLANEKLFF TGCGCCAGCAGGGACAGGGGGCTGTTGGCTAATGAAAAACTGTTTTTT
NA TRBJ1-1 TRBV5-5 NA CASSLERFMNTEAFF TGTGCCAGCAGCTTGGAAAGGTTTATGAACACTGAAGCTTTCTTT
TRBD2 TRBJ2-3 TRBV28 NA CASSSPGGQYF TGTGCCAGCAGTTCCCCGGGGGGGCAGTATTTT
NA TRBJ2-3 TRBV6-6 once CATGESDTQYF TGTGCCACAGGAGAGTCAGATACGCAGTATTTT
NA TRBJ1-2 TRBV20-1 NA CSAKVSTF TGCAGTGCAAAGGTCTCCACCTTC
NA TRBJ2-1 TRBV30 NA CAWKGFAYNEQFF TGTGCCTGGAAGGGGTTCGCCTACAATGAGCAGTTCTTC
NA TRBJ2-2 TRBV3-1/TRBV3-2 NA CASSAGHTNTGELFF TGTGCCAGCAGCGCGGGACATACGAACACCGGGGAGCTGTTTTTT
NA TRBJ2-7 TRBV30 NA CAWSILYEQYF TGTGCCTGGAGCATACTCTACGAGCAGTACTTC
NA TRBJ1-1 TRBV7-6 NA CASRVNKNTEAFF TGTGCCAGCAGGGTAAATAAGAACACTGAAGCTTTCTTT
NA TRBJ2-1 TRBV19 NA CASSIKAIFSHEQFF TGTGCCAGTAGTATAAAAGCAATTTTTTCCCATGAGCAGTTCTTC
NA TRBJ1-4 TRBV13 NA CASGTLGEKLFF TGTGCCAGCGGGACCTTGGGCGAAAAACTGTTTTTT
NA TRBJ1-6 TRBV10-3 few CAIRAGDEVNSPLHF TGTGCCATCAGGGCGGGGGATGAAGTTAATTCACCCCTCCACTTT
NA TRBJ2-1 TRBV5-1 NA CASSPTPLAGSYNEQFF TGCGCCAGCAGCCCGACCCCCCTAGCAGGCTCCTACAATGAGCAGTTCTTC
NA TRBJ1-6 TRBV10-3 NA CAIKNQGGNSPLHF TGTGCCATCAAAAACCAAGGGGGTAATTCACCCCTCCACTTT
NA TRBJ2-6 TRBV9 once CASSVVPQLSGANVLTF TGTGCCAGCAGCGTAGTGCCACAGCTCTCTGGGGCCAACGTCCTGACTTTC
NA TRBJ2-2 TRBV5-1 NA CASSPSPGELFF TGCGCCAGCAGCCCGTCACCCGGGGAGCTGTTTTTT
NA TRBJ1-5 TRBV6-5 NA CASRQISNQPQHF TGTGCCAGCAGACAGATTAGCAATCAGCCCCAGCATTTT